The rows below give T cell receptor beta chains drawn from one sample of a study of blood T cell repertoires in COVID-19. This table comes from immunoSEQ multiplex PCR, and its TCRdb copy is limited to in-frame clones, with some not included. The table includes tens of thousands of clones, approximately 88% detected once. Source material: peripheral blood. These receptors were obtained from a middle-aged woman with acute or convalescent COVID-19. Both conserved end residues are part of each CDR3. Each record gives: J gene, CDR3 length, V gene, clone size, D gene, CDR3 protein, CDR3 DNA. A D gene is named only where the DNA matches it firmly. Not every row has a clone size; where given, it reads once, few, many or a size class.

TRBJ2-3	19	TRBV3-1/TRBV3-2	.	TRBD2	CASSQGTSLSGGPTDTQYF	TGTGCCAGCAGCCAAGGAACATCCTTGAGCGGGGGCCCCACAGATACGCAGTATTTT
TRBJ2-1	16	TRBV5-8	.	.	CASSPGYVEATHEQFF	TGTGCCAGCAGCCCGGGTTATGTCGAAGCCACGCATGAGCAGTTCTTC
TRBJ1-5	16	TRBV30	once	TRBD1	CAWSPMGTGTHQPQHF	TGTGCCTGGAGTCCAATGGGGACAGGGACACATCAGCCCCAGCATTTT
TRBJ1-5	16	TRBV4-3	.	TRBD1	CASSQEGDRANQPQHF	TGCGCCAGCAGCCAAGAAGGGGACAGGGCCAATCAGCCCCAGCATTTT
TRBJ2-6	16	TRBV4-2	once	TRBD2	CASSQILANGANVLTF	TGTGCCAGCAGCCAAATACTAGCGAACGGGGCCAACGTCCTGACTTTC
TRBJ2-7	17	TRBV7-9	.	.	CASSPLGGRALRYEQYF	TGTGCCAGCAGCCCATTAGGGGGTAGGGCCCTCCGCTACGAGCAGTACTTC
TRBJ2-7	13	TRBV6-5	.	TRBD1	CASSGTGLHEQYF	TGTGCCAGTTCCGGGACAGGGCTTCACGAGCAGTACTTC
TRBJ2-2	15	TRBV27	.	TRBD1	CASRGDRARSGELFF	TGTGCCAGCCGGGGGGACAGGGCGAGGTCCGGGGAGCTGTTTTTT
TRBJ2-4	15	TRBV19	once	TRBD2	CASSAQAGVQNIQYF	TGTGCCAGTAGTGCCCAAGCGGGAGTTCAAAACATTCAGTACTTC
TRBJ2-2	13	TRBV2	.	.	CASSEEEAGELFF	TGTGCCAGCAGTGAAGAGGAGGCCGGGGAGCTGTTTTTT
TRBJ1-1	13	TRBV6-4	.	.	CASRSRGDTEAFF	TGTGCCAGCAGATCCAGGGGAGACACTGAAGCTTTCTTT
TRBJ1-4	17	TRBV27	.	TRBD1	CASSWTGPLPTNEKLFF	TGTGCCAGCAGCTGGACAGGTCCCCTACCAACTAATGAAAAACTGTTTTTT
TRBJ1-5	15	TRBV6-5	once	TRBD1	CASSRGQYSNQPQHF	TGTGCCAGCAGCCGGGGACAGTATAGCAATCAGCCCCAGCATTTT
TRBJ2-3	16	TRBV7-9	.	TRBD1	CASSLRQGASTDTQYF	TGTGCCAGCAGCCTACGACAGGGTGCTAGCACAGATACGCAGTATTTT
TRBJ2-5	15	TRBV12-5	.	TRBD1	CASGLPTGGGETQYF	TGTGCTAGTGGTTTGCCCACAGGGGGCGGAGAGACCCAGTACTTC
TRBJ2-5	14	TRBV11-3	.	.	CASSSGGGEETQYF	TGTGCCAGCTCAAGTGGGGGCGGAGAAGAGACCCAGTACTTC
TRBJ1-2	12	TRBV19	once	TRBD1	CASSTGGNGYTF	TGTGCCAGTAGTACAGGGGGAAATGGCTACACCTTC
TRBJ2-2	13	TRBV12-3/TRBV12-4	.	.	CASSQGGTGELFF	TGTGCCAGCAGTCAGGGGGGCACCGGGGAGCTGTTTTTT
TRBJ2-7	19	TRBV3-1/TRBV3-2	.	TRBD1	CASSQEVFPGTGGTGEQYF	TGTGCCAGCAGCCAAGAAGTCTTCCCCGGGACAGGGGGCACGGGCGAGCAGTACTTC
TRBJ2-3	18	TRBV3-1/TRBV3-2	.	TRBD1	CASSQDRTPGTGTDTQYF	TGTGCCAGCAGCCAAGATCGGACCCCCGGGACAGGGACAGATACGCAGTATTTT
TRBJ2-1	13	TRBV11-2	.	.	CASSVPGQPMKFF	TGTGCCAGCAGCGTCCCGGGACAACCTATGAAGTTCTTC